This TCR beta chain comes out of a study of T cell responses to AZD1222 COVID-19 vaccine. Of note for this clone: The antigen is unknown.

The study pooled second doses at about 4 or about 12 weeks. Trimming removed 4 bases from V and 3 bases from J, with 8 bases in between. Germline V gene sequence: CDR1 SGHNT, CDR2 YYREEE (reference sequence). The CDR3 sequence is 12 residues long. Produced via immunoSEQ multiplex PCR; TCRdb's table is partial and in-frame only. The sample shows more than 120,000 clones, about 86% of them seen only once. Study results and caveats: Clonal diversity may have been underestimated in mostly white British donors. Spike-specific TCR breadth and depth grew following two AZD1222 doses. Reportedly, nearly half of unique spike TCRs recognized epitopes outside B.1.351/B.1.1.7 mutations.

This receptor was taken from an adult who received the AZD1222 COVID-19 vaccine. The sequencing used peripheral blood, collected 28 days after the second AZD1222 dose. The chain links TRBV5-4 to TRBJ2-7; D remains unclear. The CDR3 loop reads CASSGEDYEQYF. CDR3 DNA sequence: TGTGCCAGCAGCGGAGAGGACTACGAGCAGTACTTC.